This T cell receptor beta chain came from a study of blood T cell repertoires in COVID-19. Across the whole study: Material from acute and convalescent COVID-19 was sourced from the United States, Italy and Spain. PBMCs, B-cell-depleted T cells, or T cells were the source of the cDNA or gDNA that made up the material.

The CDR3 consists of 14 residues. Losses at the gene ends were 10 bases for V and 8 bases for J; bases not matched to a gene: 14. From germline, CDR1 is ENHRY and CDR2 SYGVKD. Cohort placement rested on clinical history that participants reported themselves. Some clones are missing from TCRdb's copy, which holds only in-frame ones; the method was immunoSEQ multiplex PCR. The repertoire holds roughly 250,000 clones, with about 86% as singletons. The sequencing input was PBMCs or T cells enriched from blood (not recorded which). The V call is TRBV10-3, the J call TRBJ2-1; 7 positions match TRBD2. This clonotype was sampled from a woman between 40 and 55 years old with acute COVID-19. The CDR3 nucleotides read TGTGCCACCAACCCCGGGACTATAAAAGATGAGCAGTTCTTC. Encoded protein: CATNPGTIKDEQFF.